One sample yielded the 16 T cell receptor beta chains listed below, sequenced in a study of T-cell reconstitution after alpha-beta-depleted transplantation in children. Unique molecular identifiers were incorporated during preparation of the TCRbeta library. TCRdb called the PCR reads again in MiXCR, with one record for every CDR3 protein. The sample includes over 400,000 distinct CDR3 sequences, over 40% of them seen just once. The sequenced sample was PBMCs, obtained before TCRalphabeta/CD19-depleted stem cell transplant. These receptors all come from a girl under 10 years old with aplastic anemia, due to receive a stem cell transplant.

This clonotype has more than one count but fewer than ten. This rearrangement joins TRBV7-2 to TRBJ2-1; 9 nucleotides align to TRBD2. Looked up from germline, CDR1 is SGHTA and CDR2 is FQGNSA. Losses at the gene ends were 1 base for V and 6 bases for J; bases not matched to a gene: 4. This CDR3 region has 15 residues. Written as DNA, the CDR3 is TGTGCCAGCAGCTTAGAACTAGCGGGCCTCAATGAGCAGTTCTTC. This translates into CASSLELAGLNEQFF.

This clonotype occurred a few times. The rearrangement joins TRBV3-1 to TRBJ2-7, with D perhaps given as TRBD1 or TRBD2 (5 bases each). Germline loops: CDR1 LGHDT, CDR2 YNNKEL (reference sequence). This CDR3 is built from 14 residues. Trimming removed 1 base at V and 1 base at J, with 8 bases between. In nucleotides, the CDR3 is TGTGCCAGCAGCCAAGGCTGGGGGTCCTACGAGCAGTACTTC. Translated, it gives CASSQGWGSYEQYF.

V and J are TRBV5-1 and TRBJ2-7, with D possibly TRBD2 on 6 matching bases. Per germline, CDR1 SGHRS and CDR2 YFSETQ. This CDR3 is built from 14 residues. Trimming stripped 0 bases from V and 2 bases from J, with 9 bases between. The CDR3 is CASSLGRETYEQYF. CDR3 sequence (DNA): TGCGCCAGCAGCTTGGGCCGGGAGACCTACGAGCAGTACTTC.

The sample holds many counts of this clonotype. The chain employs TRBV20-1 and TRBJ2-1; 7 positions agree with TRBD1. This CDR3 comprises 17 residues. Germline trimming cut 0 bases from V and 2 bases from J; bases unmatched to any gene: 10. Germline V CDR1 and CDR2: DFQATT, SNEGSKA (reference sequence). CDR3 sequence (DNA): TGCAGTGCTAGAGACCTACAGGGGTTTGAAACCTACAATGAGCAGTTCTTC. This sequence encodes CSARDLQGFETYNEQFF.

The J gene is TRBJ2-7, the V gene TRBV9; a weak D match, TRBD1 (6 bases). Trimming stripped 0 bases from V and 6 bases from J, with 16 bases between. Germline V gene data show CDR1 as SGDLS and CDR2 as YYNGEE. The CDR3 sequence is 15 residues long. Here the CDR3 reads CASSVGGPGIGEQYF. In nucleotides, the CDR3 is TGTGCCAGCAGCGTAGGGGGGCCGGGAATCGGCGAGCAGTACTTC.

This clonotype was counted ten times or more. The germline gene is not matched at one end of the junction; a read error may be the cause. The chain links TRBV5-1 to TRBJ2-7; D not certain. CDR1 is SGHRS, CDR2 YFSETQ, per germline. The CDR3 has 11 amino acids. The CDR3 DNA follows: TGTGCCAGCAGCCTAGACTACGAGCAGTACTTC. It codes for CASSLDYEQYF.

The sample holds a few counts of this clonotype. CDR3 bases: TGCAGTGCTAGCCAAACAGGCGTAATGAACACTGAAGCTTTCTTT. Its protein product is CSASQTGVMNTEAFF. The chain combines TRBV20-1 with TRBJ1-1; TRBD1 might be the D (5 bases). The CDR3 runs 15 residues. CDR1 and CDR2 from the germline V gene are DFQATT and SNEGSKA (reference sequence). Trimming removed 3 bases from V and 0 bases from J, with 14 bases in between.

This clonotype occurred a few times. The chain uses TRBV6-1 and TRBJ2-2, with D possibly called TRBD1 or TRBD2 (5 bases each). Trimming removed 7 bases from V and 5 bases from J, with 20 bases in between. The germline V gene has CDR1 MNHNS and CDR2 SASEGT. There are 16 residues in the CDR3. Here the CDR3 reads CASNPTGTRSTGELFF. The CDR3 DNA reads TGTGCCAGCAACCCAACCGGGACCAGATCGACCGGGGAGCTGTTTTTT.

The V and J genes are TRBV12-3 or TRBV12-4 and TRBJ2-4, with D possibly matching TRBD1 (6 bases). The V and J ends lost 6 bases and 0 bases respectively, with 15 bases between them. The CDR3 runs to 16 residues. In DNA, the CDR3 is TGTGCCAGCAGCCAACAGGGCCAAATAGCCAAAAACATTCAGTACTTC. Encoded protein: CASSQQGQIAKNIQYF.

This clonotype has only a few counts. The chain is built from TRBV28 and TRBJ1-1; the D is unclear. CDR3 length: 12 residues. The ends were cut back, 2 bases at V and 4 bases at J, with 5 bases in the middle. Germline lookup yields CDR1 MDHEN and CDR2 SYDVKM. CDR3 protein: CASSLIGTEAFF. In DNA form, the CDR3 reads TGTGCCAGCAGTTTAATAGGCACTGAAGCTTTCTTT.

This chain connects TRBV5-1 to TRBJ2-5; D is undetermined. V lost 6 bases, J lost 2 bases, and 14 bases lay in between. The CDR3 runs to 14 residues. Germline V gene sequence: CDR1 SGHRS, CDR2 YFSETQ. CDR3 bases: TGCGCCAGCACTCCCCTGGTAGGGCAAGAGACCCAGTACTTC. Residues: CASTPLVGQETQYF.

This sequence joins TRBV10-3 and TRBJ2-3, with 7 positions matching TRBD2. V was clipped by 1 base and J by 3 bases; unmatched bases: 4. CDR1 is ENHRY and CDR2 is SYGVKD in the germline V gene. This CDR3 comprises 15 residues. CDR3 nucleotides: TGTGCCATCAGTGAGTTAGCGGGTCGGACAGATACGCAGTATTTT. It is translated as CAISELAGRTDTQYF.

The V gene is TRBV6-1, the J gene TRBJ2-1; 8 nucleotides agree with TRBD2. The CDR3 spans 13 residues. Germline trimming cut 7 bases from V and 15 bases from J; bases unmatched to any gene: 14. Germline CDR1 reads MNHNS; CDR2 reads SASEGT. CDR3 sequence: CASTPQPGLVTFF. Here the CDR3 DNA reads TGTGCCAGCACTCCACAACCGGGACTAGTTACGTTCTTC.

The V and J genes are TRBV18 and TRBJ2-7; D is uncertain. Germline-derived CDR1 and CDR2 are KGHSH and LQKENI. This CDR3 spans 14 amino acids. Trimming left V 3 bases short and J 3 bases short, with 12 bases between. For the CDR3, the DNA is TGTGCCAGCTCACCGTTGGAGAGGTACTACGAGCAGTACTTC. Translating it yields CASSPLERYYEQYF.

This clonotype was observed a handful of times. This chain joins TRBV7-2 and TRBJ2-2, with D perhaps TRBD1 or TRBD2 (5 bases each). V lost 8 bases and J lost 2, with 18 bases in between. The length of the CDR3 is 16 residues. Germline V gene lookup returns CDR1 SGHTA and CDR2 FQGNSA. The CDR3 here is CASFEGLIINTGELFF. CDR3 bases: TGTGCCAGCTTTGAGGGGCTCATTATTAACACCGGGGAGCTGTTTTTT.

CDR3 DNA: TGCGCCAGCAGCCCGCGGGGAGGGGATTTCTACGAGCAGTACTTC. Translated, it gives CASSPRGGDFYEQYF. The J gene is TRBJ2-7, the V gene TRBV5-1; 7 bases are shared with TRBD2. This CDR3 is built from 15 residues. Per germline, CDR1 SGHRS and CDR2 YFSETQ. The J segment lost 3 bases and the V segment lost 4 bases, leaving 10 bases of the junction unmatched.